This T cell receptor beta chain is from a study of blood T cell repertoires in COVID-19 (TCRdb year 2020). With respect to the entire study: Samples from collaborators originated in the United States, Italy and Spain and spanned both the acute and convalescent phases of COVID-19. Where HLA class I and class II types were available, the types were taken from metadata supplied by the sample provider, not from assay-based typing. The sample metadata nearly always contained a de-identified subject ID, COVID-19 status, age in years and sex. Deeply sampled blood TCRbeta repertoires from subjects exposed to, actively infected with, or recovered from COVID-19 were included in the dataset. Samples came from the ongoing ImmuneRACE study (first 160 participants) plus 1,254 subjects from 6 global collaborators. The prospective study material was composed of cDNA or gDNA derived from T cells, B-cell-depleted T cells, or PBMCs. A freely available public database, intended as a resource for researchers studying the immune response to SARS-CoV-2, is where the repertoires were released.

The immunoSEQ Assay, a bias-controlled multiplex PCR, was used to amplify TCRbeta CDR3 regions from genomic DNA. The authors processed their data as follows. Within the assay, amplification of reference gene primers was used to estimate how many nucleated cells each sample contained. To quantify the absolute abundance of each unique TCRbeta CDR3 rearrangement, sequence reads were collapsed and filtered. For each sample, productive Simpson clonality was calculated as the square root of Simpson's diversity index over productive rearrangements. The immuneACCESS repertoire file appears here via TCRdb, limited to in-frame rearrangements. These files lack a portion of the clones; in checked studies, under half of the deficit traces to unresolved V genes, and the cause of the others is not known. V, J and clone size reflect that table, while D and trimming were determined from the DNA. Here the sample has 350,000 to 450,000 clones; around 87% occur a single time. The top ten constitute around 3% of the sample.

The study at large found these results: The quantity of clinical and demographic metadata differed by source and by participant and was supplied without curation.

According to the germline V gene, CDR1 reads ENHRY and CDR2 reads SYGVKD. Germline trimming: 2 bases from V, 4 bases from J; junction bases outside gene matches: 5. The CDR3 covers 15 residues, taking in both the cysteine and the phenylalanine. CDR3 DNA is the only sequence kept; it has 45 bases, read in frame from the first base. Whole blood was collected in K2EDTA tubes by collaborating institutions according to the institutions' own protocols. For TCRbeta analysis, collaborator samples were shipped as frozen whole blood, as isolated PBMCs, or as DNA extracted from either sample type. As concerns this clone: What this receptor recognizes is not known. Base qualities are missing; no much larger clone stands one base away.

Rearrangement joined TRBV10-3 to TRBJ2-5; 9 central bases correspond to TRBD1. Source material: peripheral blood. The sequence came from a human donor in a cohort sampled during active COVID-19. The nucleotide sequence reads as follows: TGTGCCATCAGTGAGGGGACAGGGAATCCAGAGACCCAGTACTTC. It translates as CAISEGTGNPETQYF.